The next 4 T cell receptor beta chains were all read from a single sample in a study of blood T cell repertoires in COVID-19. The data were produced by immunoSEQ multiplex PCR, yet TCRdb's version contains in-frame clones alone and is incomplete. The data contain some 89,000 clones, approximately 81% of them singletons. Material: peripheral blood. The receptors stem from a man between 60 and 75 years old with acute or convalescent COVID-19.

This clone was counted only a few times. The chain employs TRBV4-3 and TRBJ2-2; the D is unclear. V was cut by 0 bases and J by 2 bases, with 7 bases left in between. This CDR3 region has 15 residues. Germline CDR1 reads LGHNA; CDR2 reads YSLEER. CDR3 region: CASSQDLLNTGELFF. Here the CDR3 DNA reads TGCGCCAGCAGCCAAGATCTCTTAAACACCGGGGAGCTGTTTTTT.

The chain links TRBV18 to TRBJ1-5; 7 nucleotides line up with TRBD1. CDR3 length: 13 residues. V shed 3 bases and J 6 bases; nucleotides not matched to a gene: 2. Germline V gene sequence: CDR1 KGHSH, CDR2 LQKENI. CDR3 protein: CASSPTGTQPQHF. The CDR3 nucleotides read TGTGCCAGCTCACCGACAGGGACTCAGCCCCAGCATTTT.

The chain combines TRBV10-2 with TRBJ2-5; D is perhaps TRBD1 (7 bases). Between the trimmed V and J ends, which lost 6 bases and 5 bases, there was a span of 19 bases. Germline V CDR1 and CDR2: WSHSY, SAAADI. The CDR3 is made up of 15 amino acids. The CDR3 DNA follows: TGCGCCAGCAGCTTGCGGGCAGGGGGAGGCGAGACCCAGTACTTC. This codes for CASSLRAGGGETQYF.

V and J are TRBV18 and TRBJ2-3; possibly TRBD2 for D (5 bases). Germline values: CDR1 KGHSH, CDR2 LQKENI. The V end lost 1 base, the J end lost 1 base, and 9 bases lay between the germline ends. The CDR3 contains 15 residues. The CDR3 loop is CASSPHAGRTDTQYF. CDR3 bases: TGTGCCAGCTCACCACATGCGGGTCGCACAGATACGCAGTATTTT.